This is a list of T cell receptor beta chains from one sample in a study of shared clonotypes between healthy human individuals. Some clones are missing from TCRdb's copy, which holds only in-frame ones; the method was immunoSEQ multiplex PCR. The sample lists millions of clones, about 92% occurring once. The sequencing input was naive CD4+ T cells sorted from blood. These receptors all come from a man between 18 and 29 years old in good health. CDR3s include the opening cysteine and the closing phenylalanine or tryptophan. Fields, in order: CDR3 DNA, CDR3 protein, D gene, J gene, V gene, clone size. A D gene is named only where the DNA matches it firmly. Only part of the rows carry a size: once, few, many, or a class if the clone is expanded.

cdr3_nt: TGCGCCAGCAGCCAAGATGCCGGATTAAGCAATCAGCCCCAGCATTTT
cdr3_aa: CASSQDAGLSNQPQHF
d_call: .
j_call: TRBJ1-5
v_call: TRBV4-1
clone_size: .

cdr3_nt: TGTGCCAGCAGCGCCTCAGGGGCTTATAATGGCTACACCTTC
cdr3_aa: CASSASGAYNGYTF
d_call: .
j_call: TRBJ1-2
v_call: TRBV9
clone_size: .

cdr3_nt: TGTGCCAGCGGCATTTCAGGGATCGGCGCAGATACGCAGTATTTT
cdr3_aa: CASGISGIGADTQYF
d_call: .
j_call: TRBJ2-3
v_call: TRBV5-8
clone_size: .

cdr3_nt: TGTGCCAGCAGTCGAGGGGGCATGGTAAACATTCAGTACTTC
cdr3_aa: CASSRGGMVNIQYF
d_call: TRBD1
j_call: TRBJ2-4
v_call: TRBV27
clone_size: .

cdr3_nt: TGTGCCAGCAGGGGGGCGGGACACACGGATACGCAGTATTTT
cdr3_aa: CASRGAGHTDTQYF
d_call: .
j_call: TRBJ2-3
v_call: TRBV7-2
clone_size: .

cdr3_nt: TGTGCCAGCCACGGAGGAGGTACAAAAACTGAAGCTTTCTTT
cdr3_aa: CASHGGGTKTEAFF
d_call: .
j_call: TRBJ1-1
v_call: TRBV5-4
clone_size: .

cdr3_nt: TGTGCCAGCAGCTTGGGAGGGACTAACTATGGCTACACCTTC
cdr3_aa: CASSLGGTNYGYTF
d_call: .
j_call: TRBJ1-2
v_call: TRBV5-4
clone_size: .

cdr3_nt: TGTGCCTGGGACCTCGGGGATTCACCCCTCCACTTT
cdr3_aa: CAWDLGDSPLHF
d_call: .
j_call: TRBJ1-6
v_call: TRBV30
clone_size: .

cdr3_nt: TGTGCCATCATGGGGACAGGGAAGCCCTACGAGCAGTACTTC
cdr3_aa: CAIMGTGKPYEQYF
d_call: TRBD1
j_call: TRBJ2-7
v_call: TRBV10-3
clone_size: .

cdr3_nt: TGTGCCAGCGGGTCTAATTTGAACACCGGGGAGCTGTTTTTT
cdr3_aa: CASGSNLNTGELFF
d_call: .
j_call: TRBJ2-2
v_call: TRBV27
clone_size: .

cdr3_nt: TGTGCCAGCAGTTACGACACGAGCTCCTACAATGAGCAGTTCTTC
cdr3_aa: CASSYDTSSYNEQFF
d_call: .
j_call: TRBJ2-1
v_call: TRBV6-5
clone_size: .

cdr3_nt: TGTGCCAGCTCACCGAAACAGGGTGAGGTAGAGACCCAGTACTTC
cdr3_aa: CASSPKQGEVETQYF
d_call: .
j_call: TRBJ2-5
v_call: TRBV18
clone_size: .

cdr3_nt: TGTGCCTCTACTCGGGACAGGGGATCCTACGAGCAGTACTTC
cdr3_aa: CASTRDRGSYEQYF
d_call: TRBD1
j_call: TRBJ2-7
v_call: TRBV6-1
clone_size: .

cdr3_nt: TGTGCCAGCAGTTCCCACTCGGCGGGGGTGAACACTGAAGCTTTCTTT
cdr3_aa: CASSSHSAGVNTEAFF
d_call: .
j_call: TRBJ1-1
v_call: TRBV7-9
clone_size: .

cdr3_nt: TGTGCCACCAGCAGACAAAGCGGGAGCTACGAGCAGTACTTC
cdr3_aa: CATSRQSGSYEQYF
d_call: TRBD2
j_call: TRBJ2-7
v_call: TRBV15
clone_size: .

cdr3_nt: TGTGCCAGCAGCCGGACAGGGGGAGATCAGCCCCAGCATTTT
cdr3_aa: CASSRTGGDQPQHF
d_call: TRBD1
j_call: TRBJ1-5
v_call: TRBV5-8
clone_size: .

cdr3_nt: TGTGCCAGTAGTGCGAGGGTAGGCTACTACAATGAGCAGTTCTTC
cdr3_aa: CASSARVGYYNEQFF
d_call: .
j_call: TRBJ2-1
v_call: TRBV19
clone_size: .

cdr3_nt: TGCGCCAGCAGCTTTGACAGGTCGAGCACAGATACGCAGTATTTT
cdr3_aa: CASSFDRSSTDTQYF
d_call: .
j_call: TRBJ2-3
v_call: TRBV5-1
clone_size: .

cdr3_nt: TGTGCCAGCAGCTTGGAGGGGGCTAGAGGCTACACCTTC
cdr3_aa: CASSLEGARGYTF
d_call: TRBD1
j_call: TRBJ1-2
v_call: TRBV5-4
clone_size: few